This T cell receptor (beta chain) was sequenced for a study of blood T cell repertoires in COVID-19. Looking at the study overall: The samples span acute and convalescent COVID-19 from the United States, Italy and Spain. T cells, B-cell-depleted T cells, or PBMCs provided the cDNA or gDNA that served as material.

CDR3 length: 11 amino acids. V dropped 6 bases and J dropped 11 bases, with 13 bases sitting between them. Germline CDR1 MNHEY, CDR2 SVGAGI. In the original processing: The assay estimated nucleated cells by amplifying reference gene primers. Some clones are missing from TCRdb's copy, which holds only in-frame ones; the method was immunoSEQ multiplex PCR. The DNA was the basis for D and trimming; V, J and clone size are from that table. The sample lists tens of thousands of clones; roughly 80% were seen once. Sequencing was carried out using peripheral blood. V is TRBV6-5 and J is TRBJ1-1; tentative D call: TRBD1 (5 bases). The receptor's source is a woman older than 75 with active or convalescent COVID-19. For the CDR3, the DNA is TGTGCCAGCAGCCAAGGACATTGGGCTTTCTTT. Protein: CASSQGHWAFF.